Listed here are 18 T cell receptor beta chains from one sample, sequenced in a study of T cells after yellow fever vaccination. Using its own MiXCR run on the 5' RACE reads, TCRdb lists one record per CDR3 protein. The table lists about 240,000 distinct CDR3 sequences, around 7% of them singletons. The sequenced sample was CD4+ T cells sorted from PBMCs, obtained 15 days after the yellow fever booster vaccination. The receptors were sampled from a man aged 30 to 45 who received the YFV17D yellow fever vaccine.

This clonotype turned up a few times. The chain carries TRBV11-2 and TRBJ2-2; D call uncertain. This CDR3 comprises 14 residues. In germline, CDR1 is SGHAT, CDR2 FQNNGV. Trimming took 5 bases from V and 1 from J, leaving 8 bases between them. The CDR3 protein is CASSRPGNTGELFF. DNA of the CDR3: TGTGCCAGCAGCCGCCCAGGGAACACCGGGGAGCTGTTTTTT.

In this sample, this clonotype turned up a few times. The CDR3 DNA follows: TGTGCCAGTAGTTGGGGGGGACAGGGGGCAACTGAAGCTTTCTTT. Translating gives CASSWGGQGATEAFF. The V call is TRBV19, the J call TRBJ1-1; TRBD1 matches 12 bases. V was clipped by 5 bases and J by 5 bases; unmatched bases: 6. CDR3 length: 15 residues. Germline assignment: CDR1 LNHDA and CDR2 SQIVND (reference sequence).

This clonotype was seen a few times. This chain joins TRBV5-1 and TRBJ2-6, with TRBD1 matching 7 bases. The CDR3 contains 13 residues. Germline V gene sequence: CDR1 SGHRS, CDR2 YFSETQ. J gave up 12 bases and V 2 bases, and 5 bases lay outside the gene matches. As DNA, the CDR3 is TGCGCCAGCAGCTTAGGGACAGCTAGCGTCCTGACTTTC. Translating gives CASSLGTASVLTF.

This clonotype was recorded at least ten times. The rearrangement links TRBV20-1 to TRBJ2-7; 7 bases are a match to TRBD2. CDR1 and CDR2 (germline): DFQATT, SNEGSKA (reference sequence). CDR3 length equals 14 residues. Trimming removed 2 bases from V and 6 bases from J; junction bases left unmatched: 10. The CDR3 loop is CSARLAGVDREQYF. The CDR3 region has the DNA TGCAGTGCTAGACTTGCGGGGGTAGACCGCGAGCAGTACTTC.

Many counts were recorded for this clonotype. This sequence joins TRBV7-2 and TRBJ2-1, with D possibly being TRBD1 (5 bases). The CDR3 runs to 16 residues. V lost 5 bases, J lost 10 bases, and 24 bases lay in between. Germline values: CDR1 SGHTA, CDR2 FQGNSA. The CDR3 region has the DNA TGTGCCAGCAGCCCCTCGTTCCAACCCACAGGAAAGGAGCAGTTCTTC. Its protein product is CASSPSFQPTGKEQFF.

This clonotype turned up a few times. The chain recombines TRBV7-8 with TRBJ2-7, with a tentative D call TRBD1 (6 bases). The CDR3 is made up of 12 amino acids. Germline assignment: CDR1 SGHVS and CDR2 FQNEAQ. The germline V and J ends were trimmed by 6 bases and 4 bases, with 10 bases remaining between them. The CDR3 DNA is TGTGCCAGCAGTAAGGACAGATACGAGCAGTACTTC. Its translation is CASSKDRYEQYF.

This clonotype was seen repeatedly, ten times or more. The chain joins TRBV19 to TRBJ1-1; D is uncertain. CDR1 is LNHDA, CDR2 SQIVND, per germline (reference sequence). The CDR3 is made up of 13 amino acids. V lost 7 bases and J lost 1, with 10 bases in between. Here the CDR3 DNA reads TGTGCCAGTAATGATCGGGAGAACACTGAAGCTTTCTTT. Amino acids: CASNDRENTEAFF.

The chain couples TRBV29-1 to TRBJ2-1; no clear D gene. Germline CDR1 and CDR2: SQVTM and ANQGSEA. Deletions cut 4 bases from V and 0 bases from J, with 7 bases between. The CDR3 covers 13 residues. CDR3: CSVVPDSYNEQFF. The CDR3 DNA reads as TGCAGCGTTGTCCCGGACTCCTACAATGAGCAGTTCTTC.

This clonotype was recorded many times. The CDR3 is CATSERTERAQYF. The CDR3 DNA sequence: TGTGCCACCAGTGAACGGACTGAACGGGCCCAGTACTTC. This chain links TRBV24-1 with TRBJ2-5, with D possibly being TRBD2 (5 bases). The V end was cut by 4 bases, the J end by 9 bases, with 14 bases between. In germline, CDR1 is KGHDR, CDR2 SFDVKD. The CDR3 length is 13 residues.

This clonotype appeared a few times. The CDR3 reads CSARDDARSSYNEQFF. CDR3 coding DNA: TGCAGTGCTAGAGATGATGCGAGGAGCTCCTACAATGAGCAGTTCTTC. The chain combines TRBV20-1 with TRBJ2-1; D gene ambiguous. The CDR3 has 16 amino acids. The germline V gene encodes CDR1 DFQATT and CDR2 SNEGSKA (reference sequence). Trimming pared 0 bases from V and 0 bases from J, leaving 12 bases between.

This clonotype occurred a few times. The CDR3 coding sequence is TGTGCCAGCTCACGGGGTCGTCGGGAGTATTATGAGCAGTTCTTC. Translated, it gives CASSRGRREYYEQFF. The rearrangement links TRBV18 to TRBJ2-1, with D tentatively TRBD2 (6 bases). V was pared by 4 bases and J by 8 bases, with 18 bases between. The CDR3 sequence is 15 residues long. Per the germline V gene, CDR1 is KGHSH and CDR2 is LQKENI. The full variable domain, rest sourced from reference TRBV18 and TRBJ2-1, is NAGVMQNPRHLVRRRGQEARLRCSPMKGHSHVYWYRQLPEEGLKFMVYLQKENIIDESGMPKERFSAEFPKEGPSILRIQQVVRGDSAAYFCASSRGRREYYEQFFGPGTRLTVL.

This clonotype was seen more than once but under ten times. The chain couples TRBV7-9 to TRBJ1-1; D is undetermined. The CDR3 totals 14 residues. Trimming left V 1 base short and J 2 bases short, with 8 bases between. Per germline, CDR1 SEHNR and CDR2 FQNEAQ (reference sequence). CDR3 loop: CASSLERSNTEAFF. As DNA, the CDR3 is TGTGCCAGCAGCTTAGAGCGGTCCAACACTGAAGCTTTCTTT. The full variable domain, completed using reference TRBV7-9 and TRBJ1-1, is DTGVSQNPRHKITKRGQNVTFRCDPISEHNRLYWYRQTLGQGPEFLTYFQNEAQLEKSRLLSDRFSAERPKGSFSTLEIQRTEQGDSAMYLCASSLERSNTEAFFGQGTRLTVV.

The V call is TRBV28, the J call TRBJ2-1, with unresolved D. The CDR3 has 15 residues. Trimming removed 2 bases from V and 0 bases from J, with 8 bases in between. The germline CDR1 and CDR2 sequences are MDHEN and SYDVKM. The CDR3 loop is CASSLAGPSYNEQFF. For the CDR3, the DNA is TGTGCCAGCAGTTTAGCAGGACCCTCCTACAATGAGCAGTTCTTC.

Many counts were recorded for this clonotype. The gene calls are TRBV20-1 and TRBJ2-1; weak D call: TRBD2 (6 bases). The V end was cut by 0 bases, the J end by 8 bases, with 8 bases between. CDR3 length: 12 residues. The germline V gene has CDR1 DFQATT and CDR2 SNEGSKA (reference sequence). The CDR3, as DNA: TGCAGTGCTAGAGATTGGGGGGATGAGCAGTTCTTC. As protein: CSARDWGDEQFF.

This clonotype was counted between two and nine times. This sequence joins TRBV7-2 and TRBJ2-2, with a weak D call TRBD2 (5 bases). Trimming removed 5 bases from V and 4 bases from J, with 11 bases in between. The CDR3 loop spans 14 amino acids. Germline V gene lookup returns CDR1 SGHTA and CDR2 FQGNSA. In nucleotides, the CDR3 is TGTGCCAGCAGCGGACTCGACCTCACCGGGGAGCTGTTTTTT. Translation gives CASSGLDLTGELFF.

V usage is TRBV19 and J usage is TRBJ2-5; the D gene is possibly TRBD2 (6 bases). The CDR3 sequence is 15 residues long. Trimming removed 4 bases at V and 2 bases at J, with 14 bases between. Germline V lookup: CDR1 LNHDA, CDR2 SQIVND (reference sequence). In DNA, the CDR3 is TGTGCCAGTAGTACCGGAGGGCGTTCTCAAGAGACCCAGTACTTC. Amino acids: CASSTGGRSQETQYF.

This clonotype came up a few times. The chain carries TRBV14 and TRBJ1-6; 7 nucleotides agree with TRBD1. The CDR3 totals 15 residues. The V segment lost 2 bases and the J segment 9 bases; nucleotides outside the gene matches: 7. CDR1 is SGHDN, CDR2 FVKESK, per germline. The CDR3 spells CASSQTTGWGSPLHF. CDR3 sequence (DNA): TGTGCCAGCAGCCAAACGACAGGGTGGGGTTCACCCCTCCACTTT.

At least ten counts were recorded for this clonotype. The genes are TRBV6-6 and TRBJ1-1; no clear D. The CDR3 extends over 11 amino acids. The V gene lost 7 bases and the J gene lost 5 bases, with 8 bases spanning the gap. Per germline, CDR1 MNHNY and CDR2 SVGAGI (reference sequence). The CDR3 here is CASTLTTEAFF. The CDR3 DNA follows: TGTGCCAGCACGTTGACTACTGAAGCTTTCTTT.